Sequencing of this TCR beta chain was carried out in a study of blood T cell repertoires in COVID-19. Across the study: Whether acute or convalescent, the COVID-19 samples came from the United States, Italy and Spain. The cDNA or gDNA used as material had been derived from T cells, B-cell-depleted T cells, or PBMCs.

Original processing methods: It was from reference gene primer amplification that nucleated cell counts were estimated. Sequencing used immunoSEQ multiplex PCR; TCRdb keeps in-frame clones, though not all of them. That table gives V, J and clone size, and the DNA gave D and trimming. Of under 200,000 clones listed, around 85% are singletons. Recruits, aged roughly 18 to 90 years, lived in approximately 26 US areas. Sequencing input: PBMCs or T cells enriched from blood (not recorded which). The TCR comes from a woman between 40 and 55 years old with acute COVID-19.

For the CDR3, the DNA is TGTGCCAGCAGTTTAGCTAGGGGGGAGACCCAGTACTTC. Protein product: CASSLARGETQYF. This chain uses TRBV12-3 or TRBV12-4 with TRBJ2-5, with D possibly being TRBD1 (6 bases). V lost 0 bases and J lost 5, with 7 bases in between. The CDR3 has 13 amino acids.